This entry features one TCR beta chain sequence. Its specificity is unknown. This entry belongs to a study of T cells after yellow fever vaccination. Whole-study context: The fractions with low cell numbers were processed using SMART-Seq v4 Ultra Low Input.

The study made its TCR cDNA through 5'RACE template switching. That step introduced a universal primer site along with UMIs. From the 5' RACE reads, TCRdb called clonotypes with MiXCR, one entry per CDR3 protein. Of some 320,000 distinct CDR3 sequences in the sample, roughly 10% were seen once. Study results and caveats: Post-booster repertoires again held most primary-vaccination clones (about 95% CD4, about 88% CD8). The appearance of a small share of clonotypes in both CD4 and CD8 compartments was observed.

Source: CD4+ T cells sorted from PBMCs, taken 45 days after the yellow fever booster vaccination. The clonotype originates from a young man who received the YFV17D yellow fever vaccine.

The CDR3 sequence is CASSHFDRMNTEAFF. CDR3 nucleotides: TGCGCCAGCAGCCACTTTGACAGGATGAACACTGAAGCTTTCTTT. The chain employs TRBV4-3 and TRBJ1-1, with D maybe TRBD1 (6 bases). V was clipped by 3 bases and J by 0 bases, with 11 bases between them. CDR1 and CDR2 (germline): LGHNA, YSLEER. This CDR3 contains 15 residues.